One sample yielded the 24 T cell receptor beta chains listed below, sequenced in a study of CD4 T cell repertoires in COVID-19. The assay was immunoSEQ multiplex PCR, and TCRdb's table has in-frame clones only and misses some. Here the sample spans 65,000 to 95,000 clones, under 90% being singletons. The specimen was CD4+ T cells from peripheral blood, collected after recovery from COVID-19. Source of these receptors: a human donor who had COVID-19.

The chain joins TRBV11-2 to TRBJ2-1; maybe TRBD2 (6 bases). The CDR3 is 16 amino acids. The V and J ends lost 2 bases and 7 bases respectively, with 18 bases between them. Looked up from germline, CDR1 is SGHAT and CDR2 is FQNNGV. The CDR3 coding sequence is TGTGCCAGCAGCTTACGGGGGAGTGGTTCGCGGAATGAGCAGTTCTTC. Translation gives CASSLRGSGSRNEQFF.

The J gene is TRBJ1-6, the V gene TRBV30; D ambiguous. This CDR3 comprises 13 residues. The V gene lost 1 base and the J gene lost 8 bases, with 9 bases spanning the gap. In germline, CDR1 is GTSNPN, CDR2 SVGIG (reference sequence). In DNA, the CDR3 is TGTGCCTGGAGTGGGCAGAGCGATTCACCCCTCCACTTT. Its protein is CAWSGQSDSPLHF.

This chain links TRBV2 with TRBJ1-1, with 8 bases aligning to TRBD1. V was clipped by 6 bases and J by 5 bases; unmatched bases: 5. The CDR3 extends over 13 amino acids. The germline V gene encodes CDR1 SNHLY and CDR2 FYNNEI. In DNA, the CDR3 is TGTGCCAGCAGATCAGGGGGCCGGACTGAAGCTTTCTTT. Protein product: CASRSGGRTEAFF.

The chain recombines TRBV6-6 with TRBJ2-7, with D tentatively TRBD2 (5 bases). Germline CDR1 MNHNY, CDR2 SVGAGI (reference sequence). V gave up 7 bases and J gave up 4 bases, with 11 bases separating them. This CDR3 is 12 amino acids long. Here the CDR3 reads CASTNEGYEQYF. For the CDR3, the DNA is TGTGCCAGCACTAACGAGGGTTACGAGCAGTACTTC.

J is TRBJ2-5 and V is TRBV3-1 (or the pseudogene TRBV3-2); weak D call: TRBD2 (6 bases). CDR3 size: 14 residues. CDR1 is LGHDT and CDR2 is YNNKEL in the germline V gene (reference sequence). The V end was cut by 4 bases, the J end by 7 bases, with 16 bases between. For the CDR3, the DNA is TGTGCCAGCAGCCCGCTTCGGGGGTCAGGGACCCAGTACTTC. This gives the protein CASSPLRGSGTQYF.

This clone was found once. The J gene is TRBJ2-3, the V gene TRBV11-2, with 7 bases identical to TRBD2. The CDR3 is made up of 16 amino acids. With V trimmed by 1 base and J by 6 bases, 10 bases remained unmatched. Germline CDR1 and CDR2: SGHAT and FQNNGV. The CDR3 nucleotides read TGTGCCAGCAGCTTAGGTGCTAGCGGTTCCATGGATACGCAGTATTTT. It codes for CASSLGASGSMDTQYF.

This chain joins TRBV29-1 and TRBJ1-2, with 7 bases identical to TRBD1. V lost 4 bases to trimming and J lost 6 bases; unmatched junction nucleotides: 5. The length of the CDR3 is 12 residues. From germline, CDR1 is SQVTM and CDR2 ANQGSEA. CDR3 loop: CSVGRDRDGYTF. For the CDR3, the DNA is TGCAGCGTTGGCCGGGACAGAGATGGCTACACCTTC.

The rearrangement uses TRBV4-1 and TRBJ2-7; 10 bases line up with TRBD2. This CDR3 has 15 amino acids. Germline V gene sequence: CDR1 MGHRA, CDR2 YSYEKL. V was pared by 7 bases and J by 4 bases, with 10 bases of the junction left unmatched. CDR3 nucleotides: TGCGCCAGCACTCGATCGGAAGCGGGAGGGTACGAGCAGTACTTC. It encodes CASTRSEAGGYEQYF.

The rearrangement joins TRBV5-1 to TRBJ1-1; no reliable D call. Germline V gene sequence: CDR1 SGHRS, CDR2 YFSETQ. V was trimmed by 1 base and J by 0 bases, leaving 10 bases between them. The CDR3 runs 15 residues. As DNA, the CDR3 is TGCGCCAGCAGCTTGAACCAGATTTTGAACACTGAAGCTTTCTTT. Protein sequence: CASSLNQILNTEAFF. The full variable domain, in which reference TRBV5-1 and TRBJ1-1 provide the parts outside the CDR3, is KAGVTQTPRYLIKTRGQQVTLSCSPISGHRSVSWYQQTPGQGLQFLFEYFSETQRNKGNFPGRFSGRQFSNSRSEMNVSTLELGDSALYLCASSLNQILNTEAFFGQGTRLTVV.

CDR3 sequence: CASSTGTHQAINQPQHF. The CDR3 DNA follows: TGTGCCAGTAGTACCGGAACCCACCAGGCGATCAATCAGCCCCAGCATTTT. The chain combines TRBV19 with TRBJ1-5; no clear D. Germline CDR1 is LNHDA and CDR2 is SQIVND (reference sequence). The V gene lost 4 bases and the J gene lost 3 bases, with 19 bases spanning the gap. CDR3 size: 17 residues. Supplemented by reference TRBV19 and TRBJ1-5, the full variable domain reads DGGITQSPKYLFRKEGQNVTLSCEQNLNHDAMYWYRQDPGQGLRLIYYSQIVNDFQKGDIAEGYSVSREKKESFPLTVTSAQKNPTAFYLCASSTGTHQAINQPQHFGDGTRLSIL.

V is TRBV7-2 and J is TRBJ2-2, with 7 bases lining up with TRBD2. With V trimmed by 2 bases and J by 1 base, 4 bases remained unmatched. Germline V CDR1 and CDR2: SGHTA, FQGNSA. This CDR3 is built from 16 residues. The CDR3 sequence is CASSLIAGLNTGELFF. The CDR3 coding sequence is TGTGCCAGCAGCTTAATAGCGGGTTTGAACACCGGGGAGCTGTTTTTT.

The J gene is TRBJ2-7, the V gene TRBV15; 7 bases are a match to TRBD1. Trimming at V came to 2 bases and at J to 3 bases, leaving 4 bases not matched to a gene. This CDR3 contains 14 residues. CDR1 and CDR2 from the germline V gene are LNHNV and YYDKDF (reference sequence). The DNA for the CDR3 is TGTGCCACCAGCAGAAGGACAGGTGACTACGAGCAGTACTTC. It encodes CATSRRTGDYEQYF.

The genes are TRBV27 and TRBJ2-1; a possible D gene is TRBD2 (5 bases). The germline V and J ends were trimmed by 5 bases and 13 bases, with 27 bases remaining between them. CDR1 is MNHEY, CDR2 SMNVEV, per germline (reference sequence). The CDR3 extends over 16 amino acids. The CDR3 DNA follows: TGTGCCAGCAGTGGGCGCAGGCTAGCCTCAGACCGGCAACAGTTCTTC. This gives the protein CASSGRRLASDRQQFF.

This sequence joins TRBV7-9 and TRBJ2-3; 13 nucleotides match TRBD2. CDR3 length: 16 amino acids. The germline CDR1 and CDR2 sequences are SEHNR and FQNEAQ (reference sequence). With 5 bases clipped from V and 5 bases from J, the junction kept 7 bases outside the gene matches. The CDR3 sequence is CASSKGLAGVIDTQYF. The CDR3 coding sequence is TGTGCCAGCAGCAAAGGACTAGCGGGAGTAATAGATACGCAGTATTTT.

This clone is a singleton in its sample. The V call is TRBV15, the J call TRBJ1-3; no reliable D call. The CDR3 runs 15 residues. Trimming pared 0 bases from V and 4 bases from J, leaving 10 bases between. Germline V lookup: CDR1 LNHNV, CDR2 YYDKDF (reference sequence). CDR3 sequence: CATSRDRAEGNTIYF. The CDR3 DNA reads as TGTGCCACCAGCAGAGATAGAGCGGAGGGAAACACCATATATTTT.

This chain uses TRBV27 with TRBJ2-5; TRBD1 matches at 7 bases. This CDR3 is 14 amino acids long. The V segment lost 3 bases and the J segment 5 bases; nucleotides outside the gene matches: 6. Looked up from germline, CDR1 is MNHEY and CDR2 is SMNVEV (reference sequence). The CDR3 reads CASSFAGGRETQYF. In DNA, the CDR3 is TGTGCCAGCAGTTTTGCAGGGGGAAGGGAGACCCAGTACTTC.

The chain employs TRBV29-1 and TRBJ1-2; 12 bases align to TRBD1. The CDR3 spans 12 residues. CDR1 and CDR2 (germline): SQVTM, ANQGSEA. V lost 6 bases, J lost 8 bases, and 4 bases stayed unmatched. CDR3 DNA sequence: TGCAGCGTGGGGGACAGGGGGCGAGGCTACACCTTC. It is translated as CSVGDRGRGYTF. Based on the CDR3 plus reference TRBV29-1 and TRBJ1-2, the full variable domain is SAVISQKPSRDICQRGTSLTIQCQVDSQVTMMFWYRQQPGQSLTLIATANQGSEATYESGFVIDKFPISRPNLTFSTLTVSNMSPEDSSIYLCSVGDRGRGYTFGSGTRLTVV.

CDR3 loop: CASSLRGLDEQYF. The CDR3 DNA reads TGTGCCAGCAGTCTGAGGGGGCTGGACGAGCAGTACTTC. This sequence joins TRBV12-3 or TRBV12-4 and TRBJ2-7; 7 positions match TRBD1. V lost 5 bases and J lost 5; bases outside the gene matches: 6. The CDR3 is 13 residues long.

The rearrangement uses TRBV12-3 or TRBV12-4 and TRBJ2-7, with D possibly being TRBD2 (6 bases). The CDR3 spans 13 residues. Trimming left V 7 bases short and J 3 bases short, with 13 bases between. The CDR3 region has the DNA TGTGCCAGCACCTCGGAGGGCTTCTACGAGCAGTACTTC. This gives the protein CASTSEGFYEQYF.

The rearrangement links TRBV6-2 or TRBV6-3 to TRBJ1-5, with D possibly being TRBD1 (5 bases). Germline CDR1 reads MNHEY; CDR2 reads SVGEGT. This CDR3 has 16 residues. V dropped 2 bases and J dropped 5 bases, with 16 bases sitting between them. The CDR3 sequence: CASSYGGTKGHQPQHF. The CDR3 nucleotides read TGTGCCAGCAGTTACGGGGGTACAAAAGGACATCAGCCCCAGCATTTT.

This clone was seen only once. V and J are TRBV6-5 and TRBJ1-5; D call uncertain. Germline V gene sequence: CDR1 MNHEY, CDR2 SVGAGI. This CDR3 spans 15 amino acids. The V and J ends lost 0 bases and 4 bases respectively, with 10 bases between them. The CDR3 loop is CASSYSIDQNQPQHF. CDR3 coding DNA: TGTGCCAGCAGTTACTCGATCGACCAGAATCAGCCCCAGCATTTT.

The chain links TRBV2 to TRBJ1-2; the D gene is possibly TRBD1 (6 bases). The CDR3 sequence is 13 residues long. CDR1 is SNHLY, CDR2 FYNNEI, per germline. Deletions cut 2 bases from V and 5 bases from J, with 9 bases between. The CDR3 reads CASSEFRGYGYTF. The CDR3 DNA follows: TGTGCCAGCAGTGAATTTAGGGGGTATGGCTACACCTTC.

This clone was counted once. The J gene is TRBJ2-7, the V gene TRBV12-3 or TRBV12-4; 7 bases line up with TRBD1. The CDR3 has 12 residues. Trimming at V came to 3 bases and at J to 9 bases, leaving 5 bases not matched to a gene. CDR3 amino acids: CASSLGQQRQYF. In DNA form, the CDR3 reads TGTGCCAGCAGTTTGGGACAGCAAAGGCAGTACTTC.

The rearrangement links TRBV27 to TRBJ1-1; D call uncertain. The germline V and J ends were trimmed by 6 bases and 7 bases, with 18 bases remaining between them. This CDR3 contains 14 residues. Germline values: CDR1 MNHEY, CDR2 SMNVEV (reference sequence). The CDR3 sequence is CASSLERARSEAFF. CDR3 nucleotide sequence: TGTGCCAGCAGCTTGGAGAGGGCCCGGAGTGAAGCTTTCTTT.